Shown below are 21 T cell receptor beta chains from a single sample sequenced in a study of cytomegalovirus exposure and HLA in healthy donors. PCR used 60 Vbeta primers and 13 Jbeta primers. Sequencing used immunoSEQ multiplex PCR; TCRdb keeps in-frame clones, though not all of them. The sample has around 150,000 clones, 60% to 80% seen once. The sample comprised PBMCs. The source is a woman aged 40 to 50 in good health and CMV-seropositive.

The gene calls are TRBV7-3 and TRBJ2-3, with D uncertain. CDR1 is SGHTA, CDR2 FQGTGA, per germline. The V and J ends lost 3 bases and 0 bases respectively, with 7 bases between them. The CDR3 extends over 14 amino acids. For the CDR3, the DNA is TGTGCCAGCAGCTTTAGCCTGAGCACAGATACGCAGTATTTT. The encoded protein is CASSFSLSTDTQYF.

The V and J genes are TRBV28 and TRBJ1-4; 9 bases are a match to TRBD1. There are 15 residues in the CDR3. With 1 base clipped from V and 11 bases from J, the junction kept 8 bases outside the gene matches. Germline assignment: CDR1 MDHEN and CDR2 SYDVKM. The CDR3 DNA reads TGTGCCAGCAGTTTATCAACCGGGACAGGGTGGAAACTGTTTTTT. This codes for CASSLSTGTGWKLFF.

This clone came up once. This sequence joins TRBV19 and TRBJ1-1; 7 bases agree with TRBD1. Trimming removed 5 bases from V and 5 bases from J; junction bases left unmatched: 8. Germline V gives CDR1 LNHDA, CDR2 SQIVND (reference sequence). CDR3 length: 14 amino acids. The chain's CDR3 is CASSPGQQRTEAFF. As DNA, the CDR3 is TGTGCCAGTAGTCCGGGACAGCAAAGGACTGAAGCTTTCTTT.

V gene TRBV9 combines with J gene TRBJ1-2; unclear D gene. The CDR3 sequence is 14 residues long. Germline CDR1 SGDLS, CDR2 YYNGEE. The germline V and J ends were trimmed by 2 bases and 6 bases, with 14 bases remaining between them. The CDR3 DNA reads TGTGCCAGCAGCGTGGGTCCCGGGTACGATGGCTACACCTTC. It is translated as CASSVGPGYDGYTF.

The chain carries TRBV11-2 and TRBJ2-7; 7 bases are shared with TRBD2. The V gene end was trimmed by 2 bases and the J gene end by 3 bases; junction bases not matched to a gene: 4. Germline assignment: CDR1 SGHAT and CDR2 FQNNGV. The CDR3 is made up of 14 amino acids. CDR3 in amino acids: CASSLWGGDYEQYF. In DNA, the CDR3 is TGTGCCAGCAGCTTATGGGGGGGGGACTACGAGCAGTACTTC.

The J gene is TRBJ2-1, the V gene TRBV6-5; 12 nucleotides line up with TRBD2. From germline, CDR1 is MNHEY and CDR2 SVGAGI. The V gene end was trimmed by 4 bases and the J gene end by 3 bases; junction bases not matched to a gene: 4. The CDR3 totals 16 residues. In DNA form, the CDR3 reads TGTGCCAGCAGTTCCCCGGGACTAGCGGGCTACAATGAGCAGTTCTTC. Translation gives CASSSPGLAGYNEQFF.

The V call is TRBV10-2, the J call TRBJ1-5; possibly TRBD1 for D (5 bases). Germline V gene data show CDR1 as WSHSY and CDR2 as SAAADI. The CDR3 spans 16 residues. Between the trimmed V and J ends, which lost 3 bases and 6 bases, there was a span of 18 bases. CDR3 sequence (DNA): TGCGCCAGCAGTGACGCCGGGCAGGGAAGGGGTCAGCCCCAGCATTTT. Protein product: CASSDAGQGRGQPQHF.

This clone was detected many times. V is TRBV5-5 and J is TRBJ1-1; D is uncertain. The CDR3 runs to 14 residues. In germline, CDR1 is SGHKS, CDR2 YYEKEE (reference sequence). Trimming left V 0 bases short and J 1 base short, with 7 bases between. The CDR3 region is CASSLVQKNTEAFF. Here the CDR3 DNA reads TGTGCCAGCAGCTTGGTTCAGAAGAACACTGAAGCTTTCTTT.

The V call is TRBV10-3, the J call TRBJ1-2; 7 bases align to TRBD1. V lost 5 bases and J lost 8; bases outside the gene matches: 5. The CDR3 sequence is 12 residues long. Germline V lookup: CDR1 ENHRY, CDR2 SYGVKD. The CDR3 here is CAISSDRVGYTF. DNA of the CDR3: TGTGCCATCAGTTCCGACAGGGTCGGCTACACCTTC.

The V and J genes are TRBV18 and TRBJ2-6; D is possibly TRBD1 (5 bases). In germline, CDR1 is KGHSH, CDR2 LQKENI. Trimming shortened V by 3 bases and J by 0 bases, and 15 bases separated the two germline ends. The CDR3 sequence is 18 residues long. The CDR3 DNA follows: TGTGCCAGCTCACCTCTCCCCCCCACAGGCTCTGGGGCCAACGTCCTGACTTTC. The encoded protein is CASSPLPPTGSGANVLTF.

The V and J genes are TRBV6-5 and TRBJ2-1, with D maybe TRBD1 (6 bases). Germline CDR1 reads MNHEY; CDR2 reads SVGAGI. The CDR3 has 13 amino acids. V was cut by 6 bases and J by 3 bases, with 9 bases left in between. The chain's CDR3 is CASRQDSYNEQFF. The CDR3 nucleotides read TGTGCCAGCAGGCAGGACAGCTACAATGAGCAGTTCTTC.

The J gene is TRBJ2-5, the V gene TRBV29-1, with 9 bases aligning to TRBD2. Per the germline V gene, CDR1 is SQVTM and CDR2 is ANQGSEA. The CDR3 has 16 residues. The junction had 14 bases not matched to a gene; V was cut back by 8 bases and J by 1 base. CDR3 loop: CSLKGISGRPQETQYF. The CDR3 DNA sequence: TGCAGCCTTAAGGGAATCAGCGGGAGGCCCCAAGAGACCCAGTACTTC.

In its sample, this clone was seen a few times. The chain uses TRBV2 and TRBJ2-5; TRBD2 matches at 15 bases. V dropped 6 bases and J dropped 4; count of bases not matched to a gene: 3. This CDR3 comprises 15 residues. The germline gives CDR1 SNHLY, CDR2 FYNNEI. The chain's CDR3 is CASRSGLAGGETQYF. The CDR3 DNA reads TGTGCCAGCAGATCGGGACTAGCGGGAGGAGAGACCCAGTACTTC.

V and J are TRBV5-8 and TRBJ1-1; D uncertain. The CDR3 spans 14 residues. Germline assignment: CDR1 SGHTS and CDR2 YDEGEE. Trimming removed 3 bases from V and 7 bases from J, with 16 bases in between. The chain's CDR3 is CASSSLKGGGEAFF. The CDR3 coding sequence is TGTGCCAGCAGCTCCCTCAAGGGTGGAGGTGAAGCTTTCTTT.

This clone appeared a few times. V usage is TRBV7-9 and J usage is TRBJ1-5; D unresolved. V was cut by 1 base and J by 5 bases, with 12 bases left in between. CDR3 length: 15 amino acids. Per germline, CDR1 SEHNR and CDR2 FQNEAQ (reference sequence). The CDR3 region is CASSLGGLEDQPQHF. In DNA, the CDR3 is TGTGCCAGCAGCTTAGGTGGTCTGGAGGATCAGCCCCAGCATTTT.

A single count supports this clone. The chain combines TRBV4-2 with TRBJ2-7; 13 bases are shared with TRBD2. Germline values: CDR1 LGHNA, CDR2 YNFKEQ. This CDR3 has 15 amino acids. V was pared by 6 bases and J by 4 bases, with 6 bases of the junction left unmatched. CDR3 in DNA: TGTGCCAGCAGACTCGGGACTAGCGGGAATTACGAGCAGTACTTC. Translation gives CASRLGTSGNYEQYF.

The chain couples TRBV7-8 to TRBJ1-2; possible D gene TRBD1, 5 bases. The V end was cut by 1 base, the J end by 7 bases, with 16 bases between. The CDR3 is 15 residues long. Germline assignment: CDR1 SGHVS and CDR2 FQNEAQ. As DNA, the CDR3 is TGTGCCAGCAGCTTAGTCGAACCTCAGGGCGGTGGCTACACCTTC. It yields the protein CASSLVEPQGGGYTF.

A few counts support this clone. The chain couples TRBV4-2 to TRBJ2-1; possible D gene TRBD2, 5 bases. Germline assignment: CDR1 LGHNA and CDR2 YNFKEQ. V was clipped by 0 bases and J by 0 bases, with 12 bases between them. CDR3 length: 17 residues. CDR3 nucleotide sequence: TGTGCCAGCAGCCAAGAAGACTACTCCGTCTCCTACAATGAGCAGTTCTTC. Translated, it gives CASSQEDYSVSYNEQFF.

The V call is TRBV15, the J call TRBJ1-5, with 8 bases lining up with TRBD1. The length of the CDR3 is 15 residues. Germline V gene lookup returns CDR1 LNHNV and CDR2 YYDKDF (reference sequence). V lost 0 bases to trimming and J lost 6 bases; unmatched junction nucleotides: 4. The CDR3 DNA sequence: TGTGCCACCAGCAGAGACAGGGGGCGTCTTCAGCCCCAGCATTTT. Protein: CATSRDRGRLQPQHF.

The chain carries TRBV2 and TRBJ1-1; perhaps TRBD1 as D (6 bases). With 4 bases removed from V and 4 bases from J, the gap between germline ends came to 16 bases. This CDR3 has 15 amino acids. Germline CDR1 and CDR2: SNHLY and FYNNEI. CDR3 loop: CASSGRTAWGTEAFF. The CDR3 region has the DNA TGTGCCAGCAGTGGAAGGACAGCTTGGGGCACTGAAGCTTTCTTT.

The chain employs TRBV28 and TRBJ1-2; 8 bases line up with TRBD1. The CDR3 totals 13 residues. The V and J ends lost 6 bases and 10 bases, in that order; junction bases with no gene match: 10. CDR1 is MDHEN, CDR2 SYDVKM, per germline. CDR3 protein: CASRARTGSDYTF. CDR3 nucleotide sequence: TGTGCCAGCAGAGCCAGGACAGGGTCTGACTACACCTTC.